This entry lists 24 T cell receptor beta chains sequenced from one sample in a study of identical twins. TCRdb reanalysed the 5' RACE reads using MiXCR and keeps one entry per CDR3 protein. Altogether 230,000 or so distinct CDR3 sequences are present, roughly 8.7% being singletons, with the ten largest covering less than 4%. The same specimen was also included in a second study, on yellow fever vaccine responses in identical twins.

Material: CD8+ T cells sorted from blood. These receptors came from a woman younger than 35 in good health.

The genes are TRBV4-3 and TRBJ2-6; no reliable D call. V lost 1 base and J lost 1, with 8 bases in between. CDR1 and CDR2 (germline): LGHNA, YSLEER. The CDR3 is 16 amino acids. CDR3 region: CASSQVVGSGANVLTF. CDR3 nucleotide sequence: TGCGCCAGCAGCCAAGTCGTTGGGTCTGGGGCCAACGTCCTGACTTTC.

This clonotype has ten or more counts. The chain joins TRBV29-1 to TRBJ2-1; 10 positions agree with TRBD1. Germline CDR1 reads SQVTM; CDR2 reads ANQGSEA. This CDR3 region has 16 residues. With 0 bases clipped from V and 8 bases from J, the junction kept 10 bases outside the gene matches. The CDR3 loop is CSVEDYGTGDNYEQFF. The CDR3 nucleotides are TGCAGCGTTGAAGATTATGGGACAGGGGATAACTATGAGCAGTTCTTC.

This clonotype appeared many times. The chain has TRBV5-1 and TRBJ2-1, with D possibly TRBD2 on 5 matching bases. The CDR3 consists of 15 residues. Between the trimmed V and J ends, which lost 3 bases and 3 bases, there was a span of 13 bases. Germline V gene sequence: CDR1 SGHRS, CDR2 YFSETQ. The CDR3 here is CASSSEDGYYNEQFF. The DNA for the CDR3 is TGCGCCAGCAGCTCGGAGGACGGTTACTACAATGAGCAGTTCTTC.

This clonotype has at least ten counts. Written as DNA, the CDR3 is TGCAGCGTTGACGGCCTGGAGGTTCAGGGGGCTGACCAAACCTACGAGCAGTACTTC. Translation gives CSVDGLEVQGADQTYEQYF. V usage is TRBV29-1 and J usage is TRBJ2-7; 8 bases match TRBD1. Trimming at V came to 3 bases and at J to 2 bases, leaving 21 bases not matched to a gene. The CDR3 covers 19 residues. The germline CDR1 and CDR2 sequences are SQVTM and ANQGSEA.

This clonotype showed up many times. The V and J genes are TRBV7-6 and TRBJ1-5, with a possible D match to TRBD1 (5 bases). V was shortened by 3 bases and J by 6 bases, with 15 bases between the two germline ends. Germline V gene data show CDR1 as SGHVS and CDR2 as FNYEAQ. This CDR3 contains 15 residues. As DNA, the CDR3 is TGTGCCAGCAGCTTGGGCCCAGGGTTTGCTCAGCCCCAGCATTTT. It codes for CASSLGPGFAQPQHF.

This clonotype was counted many times. V usage is TRBV29-1 and J usage is TRBJ1-2; D is unresolved. This CDR3 is built from 15 residues. Germline CDR1 and CDR2: SQVTM and ANQGSEA. The V gene lost 0 bases and the J gene lost 3 bases, with 14 bases spanning the gap. The CDR3 DNA reads TGCAGCGTTGAAGAAGGGCCGGTTAACGACTATGGCTACACCTTC. Translating gives CSVEEGPVNDYGYTF.

This clonotype has more than one count but fewer than ten. The gene calls are TRBV12-3 or TRBV12-4 and TRBJ2-7; the match to TRBD2 covers 7 bases. The ends lost 5 bases at V and 2 bases at J; junction bases unmatched: 9. The length of the CDR3 is 15 residues. The CDR3 DNA is TGTGCCAGCAGTGCCAAAGCGGGGAGAACCTACGAGCAGTACTTC. Translation: CASSAKAGRTYEQYF.

This clonotype has at least ten counts. The chain links TRBV10-3 to TRBJ2-7; weak D call: TRBD2 (6 bases). The CDR3 runs 15 residues. The V end was cut by 3 bases, the J end by 4 bases, with 16 bases between. Germline CDR1 ENHRY, CDR2 SYGVKD. CDR3 sequence (DNA): TGTGCCATCAGTGACGGGGCGGGAATGGGGTACGAGCAGTACTTC. Encoded protein: CAISDGAGMGYEQYF.

This clonotype was found many times. The chain has TRBV12-3 or TRBV12-4 and TRBJ2-2; weak D call: TRBD2 (5 bases). The germline V and J ends were trimmed by 8 bases and 2 bases, with 6 bases remaining between them. The CDR3 contains 12 residues. The CDR3 sequence: CASEGNTGELFF. The CDR3 DNA reads as TGTGCCAGCGAGGGCAACACCGGGGAGCTGTTTTTT.

The chain is built from TRBV2 and TRBJ2-7; tentatively, D is TRBD1 (6 bases). The CDR3 runs 15 residues. With 6 bases removed from V and 0 bases from J, the gap between germline ends came to 15 bases. Germline V gene data show CDR1 as SNHLY and CDR2 as FYNNEI. The CDR3: CASSPGDRSSYEQYF. The CDR3 DNA sequence: TGTGCCAGCAGCCCGGGCGACAGGAGCTCCTACGAGCAGTACTTC.

The rearrangement joins TRBV6-1 to TRBJ2-1, with 8 bases lining up with TRBD1. Germline CDR1 and CDR2: MNHNS and SASEGT. V lost 6 bases, J lost 7 bases, and 5 bases stayed unmatched. This CDR3 comprises 13 residues. The CDR3 sequence is CASRWQGANEQFF. The CDR3 coding sequence is TGTGCCAGCAGGTGGCAGGGGGCAAATGAGCAGTTCTTC.

A few counts support this clonotype. This rearrangement joins TRBV27 to TRBJ1-6; D remains ambiguous. The CDR3 contains 13 residues. V lost 5 bases and J 10 bases, leaving 12 bases between the germline ends. CDR1 MNHEY and CDR2 SMNVEV come from the germline V gene (reference sequence). The CDR3 nucleotides read TGTGCCAGCAGTCCGCCCGTCGGCTCACCCCTCCACTTT. As protein: CASSPPVGSPLHF.

This clonotype has just a few counts. The CDR3 here is CSVDELFAFF. The CDR3, as DNA: TGCAGCGTTGACGAGTTGTTCGCTTTCTTT. V usage is TRBV29-1 and J usage is TRBJ1-1; D gene ambiguous. CDR3 size: 10 residues. The V gene lost 3 bases and the J gene lost 11 bases, with 10 bases spanning the gap. Germline-derived CDR1 and CDR2 are SQVTM and ANQGSEA.

The genes are TRBV5-6 and TRBJ2-2; TRBD2 matches at 10 bases. Germline CDR1 is SGHDT and CDR2 is YYEEEE. There are 14 residues in the CDR3. The V and J ends lost 4 bases and 3 bases, in that order; junction bases with no gene match: 0. The CDR3 sequence is CASSGTSDTGELFF. CDR3 bases: TGTGCCAGCAGCGGGACTAGCGACACCGGGGAGCTGTTTTTT.

This clonotype has only a few counts. The rearrangement uses TRBV12-3 or TRBV12-4 and TRBJ2-2, with D perhaps given as TRBD1 or TRBD2 (5 bases each). The CDR3 runs to 12 residues. Trimming shortened V by 6 bases and J by 11 bases, and 13 bases separated the two germline ends. The DNA of the CDR3 is TGTGCCAGCAGCCCGAACCGGGACGAGCTGTTTTTT. It codes for CASSPNRDELFF.

The sample holds many counts of this clonotype. This chain uses TRBV20-1 with TRBJ2-7, with D possibly being TRBD2 (5 bases). CDR1 and CDR2 (germline): DFQATT, SNEGSKA (reference sequence). The CDR3 extends over 15 amino acids. Trimming removed 0 bases at V and 4 bases at J, with 16 bases between. The CDR3 reads CSARDVDYPGYEQYF. The CDR3 region has the DNA TGCAGTGCTAGAGATGTTGACTATCCGGGGTACGAGCAGTACTTC.

Many counts were recorded for this clonotype. This chain links TRBV3-1 with TRBJ2-5; tentative D call: TRBD2 (5 bases). The germline V gene has CDR1 LGHDT and CDR2 YNNKEL (reference sequence). V lost 2 bases to trimming and J lost 3 bases, with 22 bases between them. This CDR3 comprises 18 residues. The CDR3 sequence is CASSQKSVEGVVEETQYF. Here the CDR3 DNA reads TGTGCCAGCAGCCAAAAATCGGTAGAGGGCGTTGTGGAAGAGACCCAGTACTTC.

This clonotype was seen only a few times. V gene TRBV9 combines with J gene TRBJ1-1; the D gene is possibly TRBD1 (5 bases). Germline CDR1 reads SGDLS; CDR2 reads YYNGEE. The CDR3 spans 13 residues. Between the trimmed V and J ends, which lost 4 bases and 8 bases, there was a span of 15 bases. CDR3 DNA sequence: TGTGCCAGCAGCAAAAACCAGGGCGCAGAAGCTTTCTTT. Its translation: CASSKNQGAEAFF.

The chain links TRBV7-9 to TRBJ2-3; weak D call: TRBD2 (5 bases). This CDR3 is 13 amino acids long. Germline lookup yields CDR1 SEHNR and CDR2 FQNEAQ (reference sequence). V lost 9 bases and J 2 bases, leaving 12 bases between the germline ends. CDR3 in DNA: TGTGCCAGGAGGGAAGAAAACACAGATACGCAGTATTTT. Protein sequence: CARREENTDTQYF.

This clonotype was detected ten times or more. Written as DNA, the CDR3 is TGTGCCACCAGTGATTTAAGGAATGGTGAAGGGGCTTGGGCAGATACGCAGTATTTT. Its protein product is CATSDLRNGEGAWADTQYF. J is TRBJ2-3 and V is TRBV24-1; tentative D call: TRBD1 (5 bases). CDR3 size: 19 residues. Per germline, CDR1 KGHDR and CDR2 SFDVKD. V was trimmed by 1 base and J by 4 bases, leaving 23 bases between them.

This clonotype was found a few times. CDR3 in DNA: TGTGCCACCAGTGACTTCAACCTGGGGGAGGATGAGCAGTTCTTC. It is translated as CATSDFNLGEDEQFF. The chain combines TRBV24-1 with TRBJ2-1; a weak D match, TRBD2 (6 bases). Germline V lookup: CDR1 KGHDR, CDR2 SFDVKD. The CDR3 consists of 15 residues. Trimming removed 4 bases from V and 8 bases from J, with 17 bases in between.

The genes are TRBV12-3 or TRBV12-4 and TRBJ2-2, with a tentative D call TRBD1 (5 bases). The length of the CDR3 is 13 residues. Trimming pared 5 bases from V and 5 bases from J, leaving 9 bases between. CDR3 bases: TGTGCCAGCAGTATCTCAGGGACCGGGGAGCTGTTTTTT. This gives the protein CASSISGTGELFF.

This clonotype has a count of ten or more. The chain has TRBV7-3 and TRBJ2-2, with D hard to call. The CDR3 has 13 amino acids. The ends were cut back, 5 bases at V and 8 bases at J, with 12 bases in the middle. Germline CDR1 is SGHTA and CDR2 is FQGTGA. CDR3 coding DNA: TGTGCCAGCAGCCCCATGGATGGGGGGGAGCTGTTTTTT. Protein: CASSPMDGGELFF.

This clonotype has at least ten counts. The chain employs TRBV27 and TRBJ2-1, with TRBD1 matching 7 bases. V trimming: 6 bases; J trimming: 15 bases; junction bases outside the gene matches: 11. CDR1 and CDR2 from the germline V gene are MNHEY and SMNVEV (reference sequence). The CDR3 extends over 12 amino acids. CDR3 in amino acids: CASSDRVGAWFF. DNA of the CDR3: TGTGCCAGCAGCGACAGGGTCGGCGCATGGTTCTTC.